Below are 25 T cell receptor beta chains sequenced from a single sample in a study of cytomegalovirus exposure and HLA in healthy donors. 60 Vbeta and 13 Jbeta primers were used in PCR. Clones were read by immunoSEQ multiplex PCR, and TCRdb kept only the in-frame ones, dropping some. This sample's table has 150,000 to 200,000 clones. What was sequenced was PBMCs. The receptors stem from a woman aged 18-29 years in good health and CMV-seropositive.

CDR3 in DNA: TGTGCCAGCAGCTTAAGATCAACAGCGAACACCGGGGAGCTGTTTTTT. Amino acid sequence: CASSLRSTANTGELFF. The chain has TRBV11-2 and TRBJ2-2; no reliable D call. Trimming stripped 2 bases from V and 0 bases from J, with 10 bases between. This CDR3 comprises 16 residues. CDR1 is SGHAT and CDR2 is FQNNGV in the germline V gene. Supplemented by reference TRBV11-2 and TRBJ2-2, the full variable domain reads EAGVAQSPRYKIIEKRQSVAFWCNPISGHATLYWYQQILGQGPKLLIQFQNNGVVDDSQLPKDRFSAERLKGVDSTLKIQPAKLEDSAVYLCASSLRSTANTGELFFGEGSRLTVL.

The CDR3 coding sequence is TGCGCCAGCAGCTTGGATAGGGGGAGCCTCAATGAGCAGTTCTTC. Protein product: CASSLDRGSLNEQFF. The chain has TRBV5-1 and TRBJ2-1; TRBD1 might be the D (6 bases). The germline V and J ends were trimmed by 0 bases and 6 bases, with 13 bases remaining between them. The CDR3 covers 15 residues. In germline, CDR1 is SGHRS, CDR2 YFSETQ.

The V call is TRBV5-8, the J call TRBJ1-2; D not resolved. Germline CDR1 reads SGHTS; CDR2 reads YDEGEE. The CDR3 loop spans 14 amino acids. The V end lost 5 bases, the J end lost 5 bases, and 16 bases lay between the germline ends. The CDR3 DNA sequence: TGTGCCAGCAGAATCGACTCCCTTCTTTATGGCTACACCTTC. As protein: CASRIDSLLYGYTF. Full variable domain (outside the CDR3, taken from reference TRBV5-8 and TRBJ1-2): EAGVTQSPTHLIKTRGQQATLRCSPISGHTSVYWYQQALGLGLQFLLWYDEGEERNRGNFPPRFSGRQFPNYSSELNVNALELEDSALYLCASRIDSLLYGYTFGSGTRLTVV.

The gene calls are TRBV6-5 and TRBJ1-2; D might be TRBD1 (6 bases). V gave up 6 bases and J gave up 4 bases, with 12 bases separating them. CDR3 length: 13 residues. Germline V gene lookup returns CDR1 MNHEY and CDR2 SVGAGI. CDR3 loop: CASSRGQIYGYTF. The DNA for the CDR3 is TGTGCCAGCAGCAGAGGACAGATCTATGGCTACACCTTC.

The chain combines TRBV7-2 with TRBJ1-2; 10 bases are a match to TRBD1. After removal of 5 bases from V and 5 bases from J, the junction contained 14 bases not matched to a gene. The CDR3 runs to 17 residues. Germline values: CDR1 SGHTA, CDR2 FQGNSA. CDR3 DNA sequence: TGTGCCAGCAGCGGGACAGGGGCGTCACGTACATCTTATGGCTACACCTTC. It encodes CASSGTGASRTSYGYTF.

The chain is built from TRBV5-6 and TRBJ2-1; D gene uncertain. V was pared by 4 bases and J by 5 bases, with 4 bases between. The CDR3 has 11 residues. The germline V gene encodes CDR1 SGHDT and CDR2 YYEEEE. CDR3 coding DNA: TGTGCCAGCAGCGCGGACAATGAGCAGTTCTTC. Amino acids: CASSADNEQFF.

This chain links TRBV30 with TRBJ2-1; TRBD1 aligns across 8 bases. The CDR3 is made up of 24 amino acids. The V gene's germline CDR1 is GTSNPN and CDR2 SVGIG (reference sequence). J gave up 3 bases and V 0 bases, and 31 bases lay outside the gene matches. CDR3: CAWSVFVGQGALLGPHPGYNEQFF. CDR3 bases: TGTGCCTGGAGTGTTTTCGTCGGTCAGGGGGCGCTTTTAGGCCCCCATCCAGGCTACAATGAGCAGTTCTTC.

This rearrangement joins TRBV5-1 to TRBJ2-7, with 11 bases fitting TRBD2. V gave up 1 base and J gave up 0 bases; unmatched junction bases: 3. CDR3 length: 16 amino acids. Per germline, CDR1 SGHRS and CDR2 YFSETQ. As DNA, the CDR3 is TGCGCCAGCAGCTTGCTAGCGGGGGGCGTCTCCTACGAGCAGTACTTC. This translates into CASSLLAGGVSYEQYF. The full variable domain, completed using reference TRBV5-1 and TRBJ2-7, is KAGVTQTPRYLIKTRGQQVTLSCSPISGHRSVSWYQQTPGQGLQFLFEYFSETQRNKGNFPGRFSGRQFSNSRSEMNVSTLELGDSALYLCASSLLAGGVSYEQYFGPGTRLTVT.

Here the CDR3 reads CAWSVGGSNQPQHF. Here the CDR3 DNA reads TGTGCCTGGAGTGTCGGCGGAAGCAATCAGCCCCAGCATTTT. This rearrangement joins TRBV30 to TRBJ1-5; D gene uncertain. The V gene's germline CDR1 is GTSNPN and CDR2 SVGIG (reference sequence). The CDR3 is made up of 14 amino acids. Trimming removed 0 bases at V and 1 base at J, with 7 bases between.

The chain couples TRBV25-1 to TRBJ1-5; 8 positions match TRBD1. Germline CDR1 MGHDK, CDR2 SYGVNS. V dropped 3 bases and J dropped 1; count of bases not matched to a gene: 2. The CDR3 runs to 15 residues. The CDR3 loop reads CASSETGASNQPQHF. In DNA form, the CDR3 reads TGTGCCAGCAGTGAGACAGGGGCGAGCAATCAGCCCCAGCATTTT. The whole variable domain, filled in from reference TRBV25-1 and TRBJ1-5, reads EADIYQTPRYLVIGTGKKITLECSQTMGHDKMYWYQQDPGMELHLIHYSYGVNSTEKGDLSSESTVSRIRTEHFPLTLESARPSHTSQYLCASSETGASNQPQHFGDGTRLSIL.

Notes on this clone: Sequence at one end of the junction differs from germline and may be a read error. V gene TRBV7-3 combines with J gene TRBJ2-6; 7 bases map to TRBD1. The CDR3 is 20 amino acids. From germline, CDR1 is SGHTA and CDR2 FQGTGA. In DNA, the CDR3 is TGTGCCAGCGGCTTAGGCCTTATTCAGGGGGTCCCCTCTGGGGCCAACGTCCTGACTTTC. Translating it yields CASGLGLIQGVPSGANVLTF.

The V and J genes are TRBV10-3 and TRBJ2-3; D uncertain. Trimming removed 3 bases at V and 4 bases at J, with 8 bases between. The CDR3 contains 13 residues. Germline lookup yields CDR1 ENHRY and CDR2 SYGVKD. The CDR3 sequence: CAISDGSPDTQYF. The CDR3 DNA is TGTGCCATCAGTGACGGGTCACCAGATACGCAGTATTTT.

The gene calls are TRBV30 and TRBJ1-2; a possible D gene is TRBD1 (5 bases). From germline, CDR1 is GTSNPN and CDR2 SVGIG (reference sequence). The CDR3 has 14 amino acids. V was cut by 2 bases and J by 2 bases, with 12 bases left in between. CDR3 amino acids: CAWSKTGPNYGYTF. The CDR3 nucleotides read TGTGCCTGGAGTAAAACAGGCCCCAACTATGGCTACACCTTC.

This sequence joins TRBV29-1 and TRBJ1-1; D not resolved. This CDR3 is 13 amino acids long. In germline, CDR1 is SQVTM, CDR2 ANQGSEA. V shed 7 bases and J shed 0 bases, with 12 bases lying between them. The CDR3 region is CSASEFMNTEAFF. DNA for the CDR3: TGCAGCGCATCAGAATTCATGAACACTGAAGCTTTCTTT.

The V gene is TRBV6-4, the J gene TRBJ2-1, with TRBD2 matching over 9 bases. The junction had 3 bases not matched to a gene; V was cut back by 0 bases and J by 6 bases. The CDR3 totals 15 residues. Germline V gene data show CDR1 as MRHNA and CDR2 as SNTAGT. In nucleotides, the CDR3 is TGTGCCAGCAGTGACTCCAGCGGGGGGACCAATGAGCAGTTCTTC. Protein sequence: CASSDSSGGTNEQFF.

This chain uses TRBV6-5 with TRBJ1-2; D may be TRBD1 (5 bases). The germline V gene has CDR1 MNHEY and CDR2 SVGAGI. Trimming took 0 bases from V and 8 from J, leaving 19 bases between them. The CDR3 loop spans 16 amino acids. CDR3 sequence: CASSYSSSRGGAGYTF. The CDR3 bases are TGTGCCAGCAGTTACTCGAGTAGTCGGGGGGGAGCCGGCTACACCTTC.

This chain uses TRBV7-9 with TRBJ2-1; 12 bases align to TRBD2. Germline loops: CDR1 SEHNR, CDR2 FQNEAQ (reference sequence). The CDR3 has 15 residues. Unmatched junction bases numbered 5, after V lost 5 bases and J lost 6 bases. CDR3 amino acids: CASSQRTSGANEQFF. Written as DNA, the CDR3 is TGTGCCAGCAGCCAACGGACTAGCGGGGCCAATGAGCAGTTCTTC.

The chain is built from TRBV28 and TRBJ2-1, with 9 bases identical to TRBD2. This CDR3 has 16 amino acids. After removal of 7 bases from V and 5 bases from J, the junction contained 12 bases not matched to a gene. Looked up from germline, CDR1 is MDHEN and CDR2 is SYDVKM. In DNA, the CDR3 is TGTGCCAGCACCCCCTCAGGGAGCGGGAGGAACAATGAGCAGTTCTTC. Residues: CASTPSGSGRNNEQFF.

CDR3 sequence: CASSPRSVRPDTDTQYF. For the CDR3, the DNA is TGTGCCAGCTCACCACGGTCGGTCAGGCCCGACACAGATACGCAGTATTTT. This chain links TRBV18 with TRBJ2-3, with D uncertain. V was cut by 1 base and J by 2 bases, with 16 bases left in between. Germline-derived CDR1 and CDR2 are KGHSH and LQKENI. The CDR3 contains 17 residues.

The V call is TRBV12-5, the J call TRBJ1-1, with 8 bases fitting TRBD1. Germline assignment: CDR1 LGHNT and CDR2 FRNRAP. V dropped 6 bases and J dropped 3; count of bases not matched to a gene: 6. The CDR3 sequence is 14 residues long. CDR3 loop: CASGPTGVHTEAFF. Written as DNA, the CDR3 is TGTGCTAGTGGCCCGACAGGGGTTCACACTGAAGCTTTCTTT.

The chain employs TRBV7-2 and TRBJ2-7, with D possibly being TRBD2 (6 bases). V lost 1 base, J lost 3 bases, and 10 bases lay in between. This CDR3 is 14 amino acids long. The germline CDR1 and CDR2 sequences are SGHTA and FQGNSA. CDR3 protein: CASSLGGGNYEQYF. CDR3 coding DNA: TGTGCCAGCAGCTTAGGAGGAGGGAACTACGAGCAGTACTTC.

V usage is TRBV27 and J usage is TRBJ2-1; D unresolved. Trimming stripped 8 bases from V and 0 bases from J, with 8 bases between. The CDR3 length is 13 residues. CDR1 is MNHEY, CDR2 SMNVEV, per germline (reference sequence). The CDR3 loop is CASGPSSYNEQFF. The CDR3 DNA sequence: TGTGCCAGCGGCCCCAGCTCCTACAATGAGCAGTTCTTC.

V usage is TRBV4-2 and J usage is TRBJ2-7, with a weak D call TRBD1 (6 bases). The germline V gene has CDR1 LGHNA and CDR2 YNFKEQ. Trimming took 4 bases from V and 0 from J, leaving 16 bases between them. This CDR3 spans 16 amino acids. CDR3 protein: CASSPNPQGDSYEQYF. The CDR3, as DNA: TGTGCCAGCAGCCCTAATCCACAGGGAGACTCCTACGAGCAGTACTTC.

About this clone itself: Its ends do not fully match the called genes, so a read error is possible. The V gene is TRBV5-1, the J gene TRBJ1-4; the D gene is possibly TRBD1 (6 bases). This CDR3 spans 14 amino acids. The germline V gene has CDR1 SGHRS and CDR2 YFSETQ. The CDR3 region has the DNA TGCGCCGGCAGCATAGGACAGTTTAATGAAAAACTGTTTTTT. Encoded protein: CAGSIGQFNEKLFF.

This chain joins TRBV2 and TRBJ1-1; D call uncertain. CDR3 size: 13 residues. Per the germline V gene, CDR1 is SNHLY and CDR2 is FYNNEI. The V end was cut by 8 bases, the J end by 1 base, with 11 bases between. CDR3: CASSNPENTEAFF. Written as DNA, the CDR3 is TGTGCCAGCTCCAACCCAGAGAACACTGAAGCTTTCTTT. The full variable domain, its missing parts supplied by reference TRBV2 and TRBJ1-1, is EPEVTQTPSHQVTQMGQEVILRCVPISNHLYFYWYRQILGQKVEFLVSFYNNEISEKSEIFDDQFSVERPDGSNFTLKIRSTKLEDSAMYFCASSNPENTEAFFGQGTRLTVV.